Presented here are 3 T cell receptor beta chains from one specimen sequenced in a study of quantifying T cell responses using KT2 cells. Background on the study: TCR alpha and beta constant-region primers primed reverse transcription of RNA.

A single-stranded UMI oligo with SP2 sequence was ligated to cDNA 3' ends. The first PCR ran roughly 4 cycles with an equimolar RC1.1 and RC1.2 beta primer mix. TCRdb re-analysed the UMI-ligation and nested PCR reads in MiXCR, keeping a single row per CDR3 protein. Among 40,000 to 55,000 distinct CDR3 sequences listed, around a tenth were seen once. The material sequenced was PBMCs spiked with cells of the T cell clone KT2. These receptors all come from a human donor.

The CDR3: CANIPGSITEAFF. Here the CDR3 DNA reads TGTGCCAACATCCCGGGGTCCATCACTGAAGCTTTCTTT. This sequence joins TRBV6-6 and TRBJ1-1; D is ambiguous. V shed 10 bases and J shed 4 bases, with 16 bases lying between them. The CDR3 contains 13 residues. Germline CDR1 is MNHNY and CDR2 is SVGAGI (reference sequence).

The sample holds a few counts of this clonotype. This sequence joins TRBV15 and TRBJ2-7; the D gene is possibly TRBD1 (5 bases). The germline gives CDR1 LNHNV, CDR2 YYDKDF (reference sequence). The CDR3 runs 16 residues. Trimming removed 1 base at V and 3 bases at J, with 16 bases between. CDR3 amino acids: CATSRVVGRVYYEQYF. The CDR3 nucleotides read TGTGCCACCAGCAGAGTGGTAGGCAGGGTATACTACGAGCAGTACTTC. The complete variable domain, with remaining parts taken from reference TRBV15 and TRBJ2-7, reads DAMVIQNPRYQVTQFGKPVTLSCSQTLNHNVMYWYQQKSSQAPKLLFHYYDKDFNNEADTPDNFQSRRPNTSFCFLDIRSPGLGDTAMYLCATSRVVGRVYYEQYFGPGTRLTVT.

This chain connects TRBV18 to TRBJ2-1; TRBD1 matches at 8 bases. The CDR3 sequence is 16 residues long. With 3 bases clipped from V and 3 bases from J, the junction kept 7 bases outside the gene matches. Germline CDR1 and CDR2: KGHSH and LQKENI. Here the CDR3 reads CASSPQGAAIYNEQFF. CDR3 nucleotides: TGTGCCAGCTCACCTCAGGGGGCGGCCATCTACAATGAGCAGTTCTTC.